Shown below are 10 T cell receptor beta chains from a single sample sequenced in a study of cytomegalovirus exposure and HLA in healthy donors. Vbeta (60) and Jbeta (13) primers were used in the PCR. Only in-frame clones appear in the TCRdb table, and some are missing; sequencing was by immunoSEQ multiplex PCR. Of about 120,000 clones detected, around 74% appear once; the ten largest clones hold approximately 30%. The sequencing sample was made of PBMCs. The receptors come from a man in his 60s in good health and CMV-seropositive.

The V and J genes are TRBV5-6 and TRBJ2-1, with D hard to call. This CDR3 comprises 16 residues. CDR1 and CDR2 (germline): SGHDT, YYEEEE. Trimming removed 0 bases from V and 0 bases from J, with 10 bases in between. The CDR3 spells CASSLADRSSYNEQFF. For the CDR3, the DNA is TGTGCCAGCAGCTTGGCCGATAGGAGCTCCTACAATGAGCAGTTCTTC.

This rearrangement joins TRBV5-1 to TRBJ2-7; TRBD2 might be the D (5 bases). V was shortened by 3 bases and J by 2 bases, with 15 bases between the two germline ends. This CDR3 has 15 amino acids. Germline loops: CDR1 SGHRS, CDR2 YFSETQ. The CDR3 loop is CASSSLTEGTYEQYF. CDR3 DNA: TGCGCCAGCAGCTCCCTGACTGAGGGAACCTACGAGCAGTACTTC.

The CDR3 sequence is CASSADSYEQYF. The CDR3 region has the DNA TGTGCCAGCAGTGCAGATTCCTACGAGCAGTACTTC. This chain links TRBV2 with TRBJ2-7, with no clear D. The V and J ends lost 4 bases and 1 base respectively, with 5 bases between them. Germline V gene sequence: CDR1 SNHLY, CDR2 FYNNEI. The CDR3 loop spans 12 amino acids.

The sample holds a few counts of this clone. V usage is TRBV9 and J usage is TRBJ1-1; tentative D call: TRBD1 (6 bases). Germline lookup yields CDR1 SGDLS and CDR2 YYNGEE. Trimming cost V 2 bases and J 1 base, with 12 bases left between them. The CDR3 totals 15 residues. The CDR3 spells CASSVEGHPNTEAFF. As DNA, the CDR3 is TGTGCCAGCAGCGTTGAGGGACACCCGAACACTGAAGCTTTCTTT.

The rearrangement joins TRBV30 to TRBJ1-6; D call uncertain. V was shortened by 1 base and J by 7 bases, with 5 bases between the two germline ends. This CDR3 has 12 amino acids. Germline CDR1 GTSNPN, CDR2 SVGIG (reference sequence). CDR3 amino acids: CAWSGENSPLHF. The CDR3, as DNA: TGTGCCTGGAGTGGAGAGAATTCACCCCTCCACTTT.

The rearrangement uses TRBV11-2 and TRBJ2-5; 8 bases map to TRBD1. The CDR3 sequence is 15 residues long. The V gene end was trimmed by 4 bases and the J gene end by 2 bases; junction bases not matched to a gene: 6. In germline, CDR1 is SGHAT, CDR2 FQNNGV. CDR3 amino acids: CASSSVRTGQETQYF. CDR3 coding DNA: TGTGCCAGCAGCTCCGTTAGGACAGGGCAAGAGACCCAGTACTTC.

CDR3 region: CASSLGEWGQPQHF. CDR3 bases: TGCGCCAGCAGCCTAGGGGAATGGGGTCAGCCCCAGCATTTT. The V gene is TRBV5-1, the J gene TRBJ1-5; D is possibly TRBD1 (5 bases). This CDR3 is 14 amino acids long. Deletions cut 4 bases from V and 6 bases from J, with 14 bases between. The germline CDR1 and CDR2 sequences are SGHRS and YFSETQ. The full variable domain, in which reference TRBV5-1 and TRBJ1-5 provide the parts outside the CDR3, is KAGVTQTPRYLIKTRGQQVTLSCSPISGHRSVSWYQQTPGQGLQFLFEYFSETQRNKGNFPGRFSGRQFSNSRSEMNVSTLELGDSALYLCASSLGEWGQPQHFGDGTRLSIL.

This clone was recorded a few times. The CDR3 here is CASTPGQGFPVAFF. The CDR3 nucleotides are TGTGCCAGCACCCCGGGACAGGGTTTTCCCGTAGCTTTCTTT. This chain connects TRBV2 to TRBJ1-1; 9 nucleotides line up with TRBD1. The CDR3 sequence is 14 residues long. Per germline, CDR1 SNHLY and CDR2 FYNNEI. After removal of 7 bases from V and 10 bases from J, the junction contained 13 bases not matched to a gene. The full variable domain, completed using reference TRBV2 and TRBJ1-1, is EPEVTQTPSHQVTQMGQEVILRCVPISNHLYFYWYRQILGQKVEFLVSFYNNEISEKSEIFDDQFSVERPDGSNFTLKIRSTKLEDSAMYFCASTPGQGFPVAFFGQGTRLTVV.

The rearrangement uses TRBV6-5 and TRBJ1-2; 7 bases match TRBD1. V dropped 6 bases and J dropped 7; count of bases not matched to a gene: 5. Germline V CDR1 and CDR2: MNHEY, SVGAGI. The CDR3 loop spans 12 amino acids. The CDR3 nucleotides read TGTGCCAGCAGAGTGGCAGGGGGTGGCTACACCTTC. This sequence encodes CASRVAGGGYTF.

V gene TRBV2 combines with J gene TRBJ2-2; TRBD2 agrees at 9 bases. Germline V gives CDR1 SNHLY, CDR2 FYNNEI. The V and J ends lost 0 bases and 2 bases, in that order; junction bases with no gene match: 7. There are 18 residues in the CDR3. The CDR3 coding sequence is TGTGCCAGCAGTGAAGCTAGATCGGGACTAGCAAACACCGGGGAGCTGTTTTTT. Protein: CASSEARSGLANTGELFF. Full variable domain (outside the CDR3, taken from reference TRBV2 and TRBJ2-2): EPEVTQTPSHQVTQMGQEVILRCVPISNHLYFYWYRQILGQKVEFLVSFYNNEISEKSEIFDDQFSVERPDGSNFTLKIRSTKLEDSAMYFCASSEARSGLANTGELFFGEGSRLTVL.